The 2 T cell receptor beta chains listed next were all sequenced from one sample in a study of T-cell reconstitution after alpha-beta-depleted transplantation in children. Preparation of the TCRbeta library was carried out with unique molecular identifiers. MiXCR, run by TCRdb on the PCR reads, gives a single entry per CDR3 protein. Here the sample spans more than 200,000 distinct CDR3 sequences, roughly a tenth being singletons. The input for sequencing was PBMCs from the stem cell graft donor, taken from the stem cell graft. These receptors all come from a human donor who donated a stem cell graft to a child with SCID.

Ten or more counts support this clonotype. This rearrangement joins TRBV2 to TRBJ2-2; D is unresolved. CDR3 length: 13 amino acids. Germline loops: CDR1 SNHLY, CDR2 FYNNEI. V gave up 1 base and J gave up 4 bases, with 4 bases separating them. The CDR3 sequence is CASSEEGTGELFF. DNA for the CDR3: TGTGCCAGCAGTGAAGAGGGCACCGGGGAGCTGTTTTTT. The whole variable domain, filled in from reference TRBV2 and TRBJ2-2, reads EPEVTQTPSHQVTQMGQEVILRCVPISNHLYFYWYRQILGQKVEFLVSFYNNEISEKSEIFDDQFSVERPDGSNFTLKIRSTKLEDSAMYFCASSEEGTGELFFGEGSRLTVL.

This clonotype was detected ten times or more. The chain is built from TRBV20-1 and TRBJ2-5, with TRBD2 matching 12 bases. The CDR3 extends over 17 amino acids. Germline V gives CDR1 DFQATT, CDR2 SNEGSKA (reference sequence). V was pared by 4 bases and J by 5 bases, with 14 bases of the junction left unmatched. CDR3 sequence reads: CSAISMASGGASETQYF. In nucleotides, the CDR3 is TGCAGTGCTATCTCTATGGCTAGCGGGGGGGCTAGTGAGACCCAGTACTTC.